This T cell receptor beta chain was identified during a study of blood T cells in healthy people across ages. General observations from the study: Per million T cells, the diversity of TCR beta decreased roughly linearly as age advanced. Among long-lived donors, naive CD4+ cells were more numerous and diversity higher than in aged donors.

In each sample, at least 6.5 million PBMCs were isolated. V was trimmed by 5 bases and J by 3 bases, leaving 13 bases between them. The CDR3 has 14 amino acids. Germline V gives CDR1 MNHEY, CDR2 SVGAGI. A note on this clonotype: Its antigen is unknown.

It was with a sample-barcoded 5' primer and a J-beta primer mix that a second PCR of roughly 7 to 12 cycles was run. All samples gave at least 2.5 million CDR3-containing paired-end reads. Each CDR3 protein gets one entry after TCRdb re-called the 5' RACE reads with MiXCR. Seen here are around 990,000 distinct CDR3 sequences, around 25% observed once, and the top ten hold less than 0.85%. These data are also associated with another study on T cells of mothers and their children.

This clonotype was sampled from a girl between 2 and 10 years old in good health. The rearrangement joins TRBV6-5 to TRBJ2-5, with D unresolved. What was sequenced was blood. Written as DNA, the CDR3 is TGTGCCAGCAGTCCCTTCTCGGATGAAGAGACCCAGTACTTC. Protein: CASSPFSDEETQYF.